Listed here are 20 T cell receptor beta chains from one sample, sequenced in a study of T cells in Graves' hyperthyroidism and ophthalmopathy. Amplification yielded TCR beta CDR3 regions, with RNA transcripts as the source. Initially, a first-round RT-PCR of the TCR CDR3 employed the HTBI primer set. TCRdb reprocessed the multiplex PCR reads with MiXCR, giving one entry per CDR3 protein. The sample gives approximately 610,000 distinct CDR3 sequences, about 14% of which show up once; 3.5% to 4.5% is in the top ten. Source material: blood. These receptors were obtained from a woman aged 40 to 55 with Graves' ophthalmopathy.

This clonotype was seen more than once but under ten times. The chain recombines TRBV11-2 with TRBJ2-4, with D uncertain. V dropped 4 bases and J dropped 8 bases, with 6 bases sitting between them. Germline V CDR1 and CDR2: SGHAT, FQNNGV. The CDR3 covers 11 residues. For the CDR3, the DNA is TGTGCCAGCAGCTCATGGGACATTCAGTACTTC. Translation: CASSSWDIQYF.

CDR3 sequence: CAREEGGTQYF. CDR3 nucleotides: TGTGCCCGGGAAGAGGGGGGGACCCAGTACTTC. The V and J genes are TRBV2 and TRBJ2-5, with D possibly called TRBD1 or TRBD2 (6 bases each). V lost 11 bases and J 7 bases, leaving 14 bases between the germline ends. CDR1 is SNHLY, CDR2 FYNNEI, per germline. The CDR3 spans 11 residues.

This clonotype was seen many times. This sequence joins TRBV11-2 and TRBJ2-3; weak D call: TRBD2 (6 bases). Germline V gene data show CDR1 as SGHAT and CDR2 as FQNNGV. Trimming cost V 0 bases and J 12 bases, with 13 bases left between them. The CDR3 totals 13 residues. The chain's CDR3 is CASSLEGVGGQYF. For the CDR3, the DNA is TGTGCCAGCAGCTTAGAAGGGGTGGGGGGTCAGTATTTT.

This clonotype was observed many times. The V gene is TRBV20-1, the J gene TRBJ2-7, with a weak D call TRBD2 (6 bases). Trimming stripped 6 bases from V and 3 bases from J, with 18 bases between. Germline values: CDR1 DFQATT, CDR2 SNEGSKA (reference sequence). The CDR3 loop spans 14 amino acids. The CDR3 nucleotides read TGCAGTGCCTACGGGGGACGTAGGATCTACGAGCAGTACTTC. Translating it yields CSAYGGRRIYEQYF.

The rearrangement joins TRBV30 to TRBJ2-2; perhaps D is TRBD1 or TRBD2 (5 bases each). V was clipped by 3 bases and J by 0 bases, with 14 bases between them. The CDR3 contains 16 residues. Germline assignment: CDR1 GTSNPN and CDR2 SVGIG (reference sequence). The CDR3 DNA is TGTGCCTGGAGAGGGCCGGGGCAGCCGAACACCGGGGAGCTGTTTTTT. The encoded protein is CAWRGPGQPNTGELFF.

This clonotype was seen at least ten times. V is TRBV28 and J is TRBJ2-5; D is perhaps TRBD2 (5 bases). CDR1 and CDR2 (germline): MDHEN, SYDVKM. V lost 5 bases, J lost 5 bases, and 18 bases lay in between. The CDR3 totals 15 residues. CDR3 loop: CASSTFKAGRETQYF. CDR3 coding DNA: TGTGCCAGCAGTACATTCAAGGCGGGCCGGGAGACCCAGTACTTC.

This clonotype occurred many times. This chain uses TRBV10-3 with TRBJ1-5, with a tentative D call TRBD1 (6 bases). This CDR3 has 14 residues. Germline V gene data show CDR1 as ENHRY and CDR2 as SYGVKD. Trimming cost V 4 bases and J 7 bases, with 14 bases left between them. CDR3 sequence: CAISVGGAGQPQHF. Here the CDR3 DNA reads TGTGCCATCAGTGTGGGGGGCGCGGGACAGCCCCAGCATTTT.

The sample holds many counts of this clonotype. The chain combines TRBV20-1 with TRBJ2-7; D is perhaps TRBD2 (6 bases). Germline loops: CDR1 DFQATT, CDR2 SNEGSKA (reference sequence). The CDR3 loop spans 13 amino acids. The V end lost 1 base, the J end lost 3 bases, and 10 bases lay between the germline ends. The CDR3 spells CSARAYGGYEQYF. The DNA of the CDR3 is TGCAGTGCTAGAGCGTACGGGGGCTACGAGCAGTACTTC.

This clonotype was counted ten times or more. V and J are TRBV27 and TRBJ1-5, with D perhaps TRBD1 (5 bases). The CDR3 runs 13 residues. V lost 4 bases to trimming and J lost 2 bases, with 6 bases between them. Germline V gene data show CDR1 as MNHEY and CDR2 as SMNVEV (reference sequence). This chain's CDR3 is CASSSGRNQPQHF. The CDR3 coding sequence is TGTGCCAGCAGTTCGGGACGCAATCAGCCCCAGCATTTT.

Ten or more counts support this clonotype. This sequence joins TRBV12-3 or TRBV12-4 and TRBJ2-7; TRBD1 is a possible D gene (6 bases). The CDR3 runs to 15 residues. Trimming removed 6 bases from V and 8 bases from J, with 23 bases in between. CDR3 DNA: TGTGCCAGCAGGGCCCGGGACAATAGCGCGGCGAAGCAGTACTTC. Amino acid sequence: CASRARDNSAAKQYF.

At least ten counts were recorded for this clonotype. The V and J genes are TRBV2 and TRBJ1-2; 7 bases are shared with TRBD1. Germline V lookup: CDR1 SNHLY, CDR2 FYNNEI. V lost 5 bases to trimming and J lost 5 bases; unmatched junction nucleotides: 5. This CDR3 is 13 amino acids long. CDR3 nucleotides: TGTGCCAGCAGTTCGACAGGGAGTTATGGCTACACCTTC. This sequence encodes CASSSTGSYGYTF.

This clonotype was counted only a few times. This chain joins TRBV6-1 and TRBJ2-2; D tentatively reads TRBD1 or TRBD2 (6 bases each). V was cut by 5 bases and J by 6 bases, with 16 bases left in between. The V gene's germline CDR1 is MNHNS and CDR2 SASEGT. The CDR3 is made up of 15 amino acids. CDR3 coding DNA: TGTGCCAGCAGTCCGGGACTTAACAGGGCCGGGGAGCTGTTTTTT. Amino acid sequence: CASSPGLNRAGELFF.

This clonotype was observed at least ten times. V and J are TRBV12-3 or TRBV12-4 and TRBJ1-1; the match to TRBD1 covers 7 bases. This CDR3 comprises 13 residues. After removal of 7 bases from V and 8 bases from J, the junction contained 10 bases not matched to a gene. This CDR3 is CASTPGGQLEAFF. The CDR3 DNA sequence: TGTGCCAGCACCCCAGGGGGGCAGCTCGAAGCTTTCTTT.

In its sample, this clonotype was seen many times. The CDR3 loop is CAWSEVSLRETQYF. As DNA, the CDR3 is TGTGCCTGGAGTGAAGTTAGCTTGCGAGAGACCCAGTACTTC. The chain joins TRBV30 to TRBJ2-5; D unclear. CDR1 is GTSNPN and CDR2 is SVGIG in the germline V gene (reference sequence). The CDR3 has 14 amino acids. Trimming took off 1 base at V and 4 bases at J, with 13 bases between the two ends.

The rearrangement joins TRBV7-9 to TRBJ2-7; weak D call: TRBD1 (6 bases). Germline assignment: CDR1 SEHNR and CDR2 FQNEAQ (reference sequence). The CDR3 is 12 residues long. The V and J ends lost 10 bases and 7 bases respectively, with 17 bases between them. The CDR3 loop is CAIKGESGEQYF. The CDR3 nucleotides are TGTGCCATCAAGGGGGAGTCGGGAGAGCAGTACTTC.

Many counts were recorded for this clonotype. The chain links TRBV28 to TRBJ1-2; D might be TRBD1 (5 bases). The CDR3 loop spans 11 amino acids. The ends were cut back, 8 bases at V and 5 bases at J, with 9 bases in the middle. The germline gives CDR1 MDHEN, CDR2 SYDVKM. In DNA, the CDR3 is TGTGCCAGCGGGGACCATTATGGCTACACCTTC. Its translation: CASGDHYGYTF.

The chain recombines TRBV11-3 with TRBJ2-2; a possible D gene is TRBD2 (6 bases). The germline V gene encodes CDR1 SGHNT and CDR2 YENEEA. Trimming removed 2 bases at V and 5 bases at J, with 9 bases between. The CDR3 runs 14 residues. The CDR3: CASSLLAETGELFF. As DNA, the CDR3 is TGTGCCAGCAGCTTATTAGCGGAGACCGGGGAGCTGTTTTTT. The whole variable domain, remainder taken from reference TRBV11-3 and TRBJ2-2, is EAGVVQSPRYKIIEKKQPVAFWCNPISGHNTLYWYLQNLGQGPELLIRYENEEAVDDSQLPKDRFSAERLKGVDSTLKIQPAELGDSAVYLCASSLLAETGELFFGEGSRLTVL.

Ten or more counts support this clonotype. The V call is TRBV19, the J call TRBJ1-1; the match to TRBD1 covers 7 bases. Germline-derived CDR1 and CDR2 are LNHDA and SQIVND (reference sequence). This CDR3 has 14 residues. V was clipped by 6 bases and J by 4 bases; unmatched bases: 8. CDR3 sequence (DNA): TGTGCCAGTAGGATTGTGACAGGGAGCACTGAAGCTTTCTTT. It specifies CASRIVTGSTEAFF.

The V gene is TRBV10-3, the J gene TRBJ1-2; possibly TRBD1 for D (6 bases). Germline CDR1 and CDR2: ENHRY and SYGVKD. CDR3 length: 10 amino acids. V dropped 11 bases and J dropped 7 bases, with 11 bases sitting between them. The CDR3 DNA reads TGTGCCTCCAGGGGTGGTGGCTACACCTTC. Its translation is CASRGGGYTF.

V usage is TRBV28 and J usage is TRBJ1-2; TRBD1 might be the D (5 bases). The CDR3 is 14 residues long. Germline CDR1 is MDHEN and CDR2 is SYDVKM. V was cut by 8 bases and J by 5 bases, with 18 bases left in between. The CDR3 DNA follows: TGTGCCAGCCATATGGGGGTGAGAAAATATGGCTACACCTTC. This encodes CASHMGVRKYGYTF.